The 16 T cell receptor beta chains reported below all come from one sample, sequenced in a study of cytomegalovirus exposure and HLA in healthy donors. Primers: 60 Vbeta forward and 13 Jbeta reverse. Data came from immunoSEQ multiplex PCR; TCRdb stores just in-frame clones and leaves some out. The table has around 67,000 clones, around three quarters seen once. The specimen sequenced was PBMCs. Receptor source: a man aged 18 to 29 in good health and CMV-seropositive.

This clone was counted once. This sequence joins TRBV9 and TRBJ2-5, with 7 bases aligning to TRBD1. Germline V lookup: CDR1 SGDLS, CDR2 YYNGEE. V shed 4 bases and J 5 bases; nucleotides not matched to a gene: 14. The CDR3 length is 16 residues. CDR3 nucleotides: TGTGCCAGCAGCTCCCGACAGGGTGCGTTGGGGGAGACCCAGTACTTC. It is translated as CASSSRQGALGETQYF.

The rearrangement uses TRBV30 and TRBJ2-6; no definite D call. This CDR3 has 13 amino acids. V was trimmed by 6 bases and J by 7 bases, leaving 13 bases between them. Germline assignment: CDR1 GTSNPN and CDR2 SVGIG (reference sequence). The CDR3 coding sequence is TGTGCCTGCCAGTGGGTGGGCGCCAACGTCCTGACTTTC. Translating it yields CACQWVGANVLTF. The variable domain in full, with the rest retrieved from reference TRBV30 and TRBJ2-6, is SQTIHQWPATLVQPVGSPLSLECTVEGTSNPNLYWYRQAAGRGLQLLFYSVGIGQISSEVPQNLSASRPQDRQFILSSKKLLLSDSGFYLCACQWVGANVLTFGAGSRLTVL.

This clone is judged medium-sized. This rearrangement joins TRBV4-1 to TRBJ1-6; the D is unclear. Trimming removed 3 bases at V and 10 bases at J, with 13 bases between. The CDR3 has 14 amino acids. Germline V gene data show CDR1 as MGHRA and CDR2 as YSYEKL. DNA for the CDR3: TGCGCCAGCAGCCAGCCGGGTGATGTATCACCCCTCCACTTT. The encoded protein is CASSQPGDVSPLHF.

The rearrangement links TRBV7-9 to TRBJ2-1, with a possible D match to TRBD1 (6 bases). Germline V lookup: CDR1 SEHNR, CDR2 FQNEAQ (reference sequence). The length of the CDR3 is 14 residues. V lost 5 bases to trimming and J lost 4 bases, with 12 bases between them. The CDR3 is CASSPKDRYNEQFF. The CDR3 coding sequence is TGTGCCAGCAGCCCGAAAGACAGGTACAATGAGCAGTTCTTC. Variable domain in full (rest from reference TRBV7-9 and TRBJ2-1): DTGVSQNPRHKITKRGQNVTFRCDPISEHNRLYWYRQTLGQGPEFLTYFQNEAQLEKSRLLSDRFSAERPKGSFSTLEIQRTEQGDSAMYLCASSPKDRYNEQFFGPGTRLTVL.

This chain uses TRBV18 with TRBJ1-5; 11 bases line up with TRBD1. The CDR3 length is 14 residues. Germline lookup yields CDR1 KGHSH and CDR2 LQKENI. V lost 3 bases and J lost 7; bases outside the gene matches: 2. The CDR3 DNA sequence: TGTGCCAGCTCACCGGACAGGGGGCAGCAGCCCCAGCATTTT. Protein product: CASSPDRGQQPQHF. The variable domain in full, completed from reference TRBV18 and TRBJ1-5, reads NAGVMQNPRHLVRRRGQEARLRCSPMKGHSHVYWYRQLPEEGLKFMVYLQKENIIDESGMPKERFSAEFPKEGPSILRIQQVVRGDSAAYFCASSPDRGQQPQHFGDGTRLSIL.

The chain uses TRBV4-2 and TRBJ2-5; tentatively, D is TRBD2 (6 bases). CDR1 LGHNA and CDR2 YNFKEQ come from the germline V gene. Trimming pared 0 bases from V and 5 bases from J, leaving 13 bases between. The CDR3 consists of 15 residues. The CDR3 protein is CASSQELAAGETQYF. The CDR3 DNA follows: TGTGCCAGCAGCCAAGAGCTAGCCGCGGGGGAGACCCAGTACTTC.

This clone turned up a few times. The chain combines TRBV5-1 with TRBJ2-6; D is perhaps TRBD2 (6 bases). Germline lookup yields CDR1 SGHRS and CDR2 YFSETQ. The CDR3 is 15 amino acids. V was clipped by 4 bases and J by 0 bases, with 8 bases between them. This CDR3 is CASSLGGSGANVLTF. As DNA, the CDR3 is TGCGCCAGCAGCCTCGGGGGCTCTGGGGCCAACGTCCTGACTTTC.

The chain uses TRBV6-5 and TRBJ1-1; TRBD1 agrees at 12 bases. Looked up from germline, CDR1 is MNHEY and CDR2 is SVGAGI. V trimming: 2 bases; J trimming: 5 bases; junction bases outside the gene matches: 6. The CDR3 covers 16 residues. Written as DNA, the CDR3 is TGTGCCAGCAGTTACGATAGGGACAGGGGGCGAACTGAAGCTTTCTTT. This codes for CASSYDRDRGRTEAFF.

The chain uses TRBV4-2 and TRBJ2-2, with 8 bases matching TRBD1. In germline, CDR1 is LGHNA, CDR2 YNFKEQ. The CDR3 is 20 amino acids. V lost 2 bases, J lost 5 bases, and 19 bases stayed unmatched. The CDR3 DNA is TGTGCCAGCAGCCAAAGAATCCAAGGACAGGGTCTAAGTTTGACCGGGGAGCTGTTTTTT. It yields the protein CASSQRIQGQGLSLTGELFF.

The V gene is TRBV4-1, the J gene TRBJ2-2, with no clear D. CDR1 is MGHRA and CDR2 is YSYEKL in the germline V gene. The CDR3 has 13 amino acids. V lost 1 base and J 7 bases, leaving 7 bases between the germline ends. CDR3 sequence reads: CASSQVLSGELFF. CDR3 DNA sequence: TGCGCCAGCAGCCAAGTATTGAGCGGGGAGCTGTTTTTT.

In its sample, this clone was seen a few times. CDR3: CAISESRDRTDNEQFF. The CDR3 DNA sequence: TGTGCCATCAGTGAGTCGAGGGATAGGACAGACAATGAGCAGTTCTTC. The V gene is TRBV10-3, the J gene TRBJ2-1; a weak D match, TRBD1 (6 bases). This CDR3 is 16 amino acids long. Germline CDR1 ENHRY, CDR2 SYGVKD. The ends were cut back, 0 bases at V and 5 bases at J, with 14 bases in the middle.

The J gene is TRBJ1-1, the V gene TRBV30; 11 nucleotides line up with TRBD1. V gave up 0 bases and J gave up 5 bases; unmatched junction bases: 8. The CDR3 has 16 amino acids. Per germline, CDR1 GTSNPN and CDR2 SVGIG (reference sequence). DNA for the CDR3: TGTGCCTGGAGTGTACTCGGGACAGGGGGAAGGACTGAAGCTTTCTTT. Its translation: CAWSVLGTGGRTEAFF. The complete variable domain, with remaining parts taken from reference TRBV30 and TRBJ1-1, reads SQTIHQWPATLVQPVGSPLSLECTVEGTSNPNLYWYRQAAGRGLQLLFYSVGIGQISSEVPQNLSASRPQDRQFILSSKKLLLSDSGFYLCAWSVLGTGGRTEAFFGQGTRLTVV.

The CDR3 protein is CASSDDRTSETQYF. In DNA form, the CDR3 reads TGCGCCAGCTCGGATGACAGGACGTCGGAGACCCAGTACTTC. V gene TRBV5-1 combines with J gene TRBJ2-5, with TRBD1 as a possible D gene (6 bases). Deletions cut 7 bases from V and 5 bases from J, with 18 bases between. Germline V CDR1 and CDR2: SGHRS, YFSETQ. The CDR3 length is 14 residues.

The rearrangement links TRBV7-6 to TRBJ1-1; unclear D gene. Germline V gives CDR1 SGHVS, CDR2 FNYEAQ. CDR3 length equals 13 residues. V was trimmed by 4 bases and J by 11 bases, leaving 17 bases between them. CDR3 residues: CASSSQPGSSAFF. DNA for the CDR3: TGTGCCAGCAGCTCGCAGCCGGGGTCTTCGGCTTTCTTT.

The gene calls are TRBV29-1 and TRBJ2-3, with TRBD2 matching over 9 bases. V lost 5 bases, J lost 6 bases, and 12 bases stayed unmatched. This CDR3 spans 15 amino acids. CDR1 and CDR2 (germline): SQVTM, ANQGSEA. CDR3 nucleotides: TGCAGCGTTCGCGGGAGGGCCGCTTATGATGATACGCAGTATTTT. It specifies CSVRGRAAYDDTQYF.

The CDR3 DNA is TGCAGCGTTGGGGGACAGGGGAGCATGAACACTGAAGCTTTCTTT. The encoded protein is CSVGGQGSMNTEAFF. The chain combines TRBV29-1 with TRBJ1-1; 10 nucleotides line up with TRBD1. The ends lost 4 bases at V and 0 bases at J; junction bases unmatched: 5. CDR3 size: 15 residues. Germline lookup yields CDR1 SQVTM and CDR2 ANQGSEA.